These 2 T cell receptor beta chains were sequenced from one sample in a study of molecular identifiers for immune sequencing clone quantification. TCRdb reprocessed the PCR reads with MiXCR, giving one entry per CDR3 protein. The table records 35,000 to 45,000 distinct CDR3 sequences, 19% of them present only once. What was sequenced was naive CD8+ T cells from blood, with Jurkat cell RNA spiked in. As for subset: FACS-sorted CD8+CD4-CCR7+CD45RA+ naive T cells. Receptors were obtained from a human donor in good health. Some libraries in this study had Jurkat cell RNA spiked in.

This clonotype showed up many times. The chain uses TRBV7-9 and TRBJ2-6; 10 nucleotides align to TRBD1. V trimming: 3 bases; J trimming: 0 bases; junction bases outside the gene matches: 11. The germline V gene has CDR1 SEHNR and CDR2 FQNEAQ (reference sequence). This CDR3 has 20 residues. This CDR3 is CASSFRDRGNGGSGANVLTF. The CDR3 DNA reads as TGTGCCAGCAGCTTTAGGGACAGGGGAAACGGGGGCTCTGGGGCCAACGTCCTGACTTTC.

The CDR3 nucleotides are TGTGCCAGCAGTTTAGGGGTAAATCAGCCCCAGCATTTT. This codes for CASSLGVNQPQHF. The chain joins TRBV27 to TRBJ1-5; no reliable D call. Germline V gene sequence: CDR1 MNHEY, CDR2 SMNVEV (reference sequence). The CDR3 extends over 13 amino acids. Trimming left V 2 bases short and J 4 bases short, with 6 bases between.